This entry concerns a single T cell receptor (beta chain). The sample comes from a study of blood T cell repertoires in COVID-19. As for the study in general: There were acute and convalescent COVID-19 samples, and they came from the United States, Italy and Spain. The analysed material was cDNA or gDNA that came from T cells, B-cell-depleted T cells, or PBMCs.

The CDR3 loop spans 13 amino acids. V was clipped by 3 bases and J by 15 bases, with 18 bases between them. Methods used by the authors: Reference gene primer amplification yielded estimated nucleated cell counts. Data came from immunoSEQ multiplex PCR; TCRdb stores just in-frame clones and leaves some out. V, J and clone size are taken as reported in that table, and D and trimming were inferred from the DNA itself. The table includes approximately 350,000 clones, around nine tenths detected once. Sequencing input: peripheral blood. V gene TRBV12-3 or TRBV12-4 combines with J gene TRBJ2-1, with D possibly TRBD2 on 5 matching bases. This TCR derives from a young woman who had recovered from COVID-19. This chain's CDR3 is CASSLDSRSTRFF. CDR3 sequence (DNA): TGTGCCAGCAGTTTGGACTCCCGGTCGACACGGTTCTTC.